The 2 T cell receptor beta chains given below trace back to one sample, sequenced in a study of blood T cell repertoires in COVID-19. The table came from immunoSEQ multiplex PCR; TCRdb's copy has only in-frame clones and leaves some out. The repertoire holds a few hundred thousand clones, 89% seen once, with more than 0.95% in the top ten. Input material: peripheral blood. These TCRs come from a middle-aged man with acute or convalescent COVID-19.

The rearrangement uses TRBV9 and TRBJ2-5; TRBD1 is a possible D gene (6 bases). The V and J ends lost 0 bases and 3 bases respectively, with 9 bases between them. Germline CDR1 reads SGDLS; CDR2 reads YYNGEE. The CDR3 is made up of 14 amino acids. Here the CDR3 reads CASSVGTAKETQYF. The CDR3 bases are TGTGCCAGCAGCGTAGGGACAGCGAAAGAGACCCAGTACTTC.

V usage is TRBV7-9 and J usage is TRBJ2-1, with D possibly TRBD2 on 7 matching bases. Per germline, CDR1 SEHNR and CDR2 FQNEAQ (reference sequence). Trimming pared 5 bases from V and 5 bases from J, leaving 10 bases between. The CDR3 sequence is 13 residues long. DNA of the CDR3: TGTGCCAGCAGCCCCGGGGGGCACAATGAGCAGTTCTTC. It translates to CASSPGGHNEQFF.